This T cell receptor (beta chain) was recovered during a study of blood T cell repertoires in COVID-19 (dated by TCRdb to 2018 to 2021). For the study in its entirety: Collaborator samples came from the United States, Italy and Spain and covered acute and convalescent phases of COVID-19. The material from the prospective study consisted of cDNA or gDNA derived from T cells, B-cell-depleted T cells, or PBMCs. The dataset comprised deeply sampled blood TCRbeta repertoires from subjects exposed to, actively infected with, or recovered from COVID-19. The repertoires were released in a freely available public database intended as a resource for research on the immune response to SARS-CoV-2. Samples came from the ongoing ImmuneRACE study (first 160 participants) plus 1,254 subjects from 6 global collaborators. Sample metadata almost always included a de-identified subject ID, COVID-19 status, age in years and sex. Where available, HLA class I and class II types were taken from metadata supplied by the sample provider and were not determined by assay-based typing.

As for this clone: Its cognate antigen has yet to be identified. The record has no base qualities; no much larger clone is one base away.

Participants in the prospective study were aged about 18 to 95 years, lived in about two dozen United States geographic areas, and enrolled through a virtual design. To assign participants to cohorts, the prospective study relied on clinical history that participants themselves reported in a screening survey and a study questionnaire. Recovered participants in ImmuneRACE Cohort 3 were defined by two consecutive negative NP/OP PCR tests, clearance by a healthcare professional, or resolution of symptoms. In the prospective study, whole blood, serum and a nasopharyngeal or oropharyngeal swab were collected from each participant by mobile phlebotomists. Participants in the prospective study had the option to provide additional blood draws and questionnaires over a 2-month period. Prospective study blood samples were shipped either frozen or at room temperature before DNA extraction. Overall study outcomes, separate from this receptor: How much clinical and demographic metadata was included differed by source and by participant, and the metadata was provided uncurated.

TCRbeta CDR3 regions were amplified from genomic DNA by means of the immunoSEQ Assay, a bias-controlled multiplex PCR. The paper's processing steps were these. The number of nucleated cells in each sample was estimated from the amplification of reference gene primers within the assay. To quantify the absolute abundance of each unique TCRbeta CDR3 rearrangement, sequence reads were collapsed and filtered. For each sample, productive Simpson clonality was calculated as the square root of Simpson's diversity index across productive rearrangements. TCRdb provides this immuneACCESS table in a form limited to in-frame rearrangements. Some clones are lacking; in checked studies, under half of them reflect an unresolved V gene, and why the rest are absent is not known. V, J and clone size were drawn from that table, and D and trimming were deduced from the DNA. This sample comprises some 400,000 clones, nearly 90% of them detected only once. Around 1.7% of the sample rests with the top ten.

Germline trimming amounts to 0 bases on V and 4 bases on J, with 1 as the count of junction bases outside the gene matches. CDR1 and CDR2 were assigned from the germline V gene (reference sequence) as LGHDT and YNNKEL. The cysteine opens and the phenylalanine closes a CDR3 of 16 amino acids. Only the CDR3 portion is preserved as DNA: 48 bases, with reading frame beginning at the first base. The chain joins TRBV3-1 (or the pseudogene TRBV3-2) to TRBJ2-5; TRBD2 agrees with 14 junctional bases. The origin of this receptor is a woman between 25 and 40 years old who had recovered from COVID-19. Sequenced: PBMCs or T cells enriched from blood (not recorded which). CDR3 region: CASSQDGTSGGETQYF. The nucleotide sequence is TGTGCCAGCAGCCAAGATGGGACTAGCGGGGGAGAGACCCAGTACTTC.